This TCR beta chain was observed in a study of cytomegalovirus exposure and HLA in healthy donors. Losses at the gene ends were 3 bases for V and 0 bases for J; bases not matched to a gene: 14. The germline gives CDR1 ENHRY, CDR2 SYGVKD. This CDR3 has 21 residues. This PCR relied on a set of 60 Vbeta primers and 13 Jbeta primers. Assay: immunoSEQ multiplex PCR; the TCRdb copy retains only in-frame clones and omits some. The sample yields 110,000 to 150,000 clones, about 70% seen once. The sequenced material came from PBMCs. The V and J genes are TRBV10-3 and TRBJ2-1; 13 positions agree with TRBD2. The clonotype originates from a middle-aged woman in good health and CMV-seronegative. CDR3 region: CAISDPVSGTSGVSSYNEQFF. CDR3 sequence (DNA): TGTGCCATCAGTGACCCCGTTAGTGGGACTAGCGGGGTGAGCTCCTACAATGAGCAGTTCTTC.